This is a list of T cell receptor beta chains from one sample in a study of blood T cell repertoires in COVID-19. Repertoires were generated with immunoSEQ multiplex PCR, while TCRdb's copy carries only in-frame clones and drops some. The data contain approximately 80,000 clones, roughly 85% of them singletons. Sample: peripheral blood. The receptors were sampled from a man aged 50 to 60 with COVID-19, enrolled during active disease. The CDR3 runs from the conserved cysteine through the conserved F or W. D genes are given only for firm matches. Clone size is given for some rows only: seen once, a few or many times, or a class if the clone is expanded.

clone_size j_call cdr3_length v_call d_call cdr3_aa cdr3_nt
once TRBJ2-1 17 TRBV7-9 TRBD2 CASSHGLAGNLYNEQFF TGTGCCAGCAGCCACGGACTAGCGGGGAATCTTTACAATGAGCAGTTCTTC
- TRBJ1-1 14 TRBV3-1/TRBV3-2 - CASSRRTVNTEAFF TGTGCCAGCAGCCGGCGGACAGTTAACACTGAAGCTTTCTTT
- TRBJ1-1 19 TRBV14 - CASSQDRWRGMGMNTEAFF TGTGCCAGCAGCCAAGATCGGTGGAGGGGAATGGGGATGAACACTGAAGCTTTCTTT
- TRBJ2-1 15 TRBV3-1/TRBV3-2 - CASSPGSGSYNEQFF TGTGCCAGCAGCCCCGGGAGCGGGTCATACAATGAGCAGTTCTTC
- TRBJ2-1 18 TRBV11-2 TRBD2 CASSLLTGLAGGNNEQFF TGTGCCAGCAGCTTGCTAACGGGACTAGCGGGAGGCAACAATGAGCAGTTCTTC
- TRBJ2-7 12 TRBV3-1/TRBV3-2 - CASSPLPNEQYF TGTGCCAGCAGCCCCCTCCCTAACGAGCAGTACTTC
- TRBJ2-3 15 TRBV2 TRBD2 CASSVLAGGADTQYF TGTGCCAGCAGTGTTCTAGCGGGAGGCGCAGATACGCAGTATTTT
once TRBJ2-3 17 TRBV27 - CASSFSQGRAGADTQYF TGTGCCAGCAGTTTTTCCCAGGGGAGGGCCGGGGCAGATACGCAGTATTTT
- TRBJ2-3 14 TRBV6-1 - CASSEGAVPDTQYF TGTGCCAGCAGTGAAGGGGCAGTCCCAGATACGCAGTATTTT
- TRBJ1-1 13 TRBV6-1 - CASSERAGTEAFF TGTGCCAGCAGTGAACGGGCGGGCACTGAAGCTTTCTTT
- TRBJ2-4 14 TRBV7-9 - CASSLSGSANIQYF TGTGCCAGCAGCCTTAGCGGTTCCGCGAACATTCAGTACTTC
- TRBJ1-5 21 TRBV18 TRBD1 CASSPVKIRDRGRLLDQPQHF TGTGCCAGCTCACCCGTAAAAATCCGGGACAGGGGGCGCCTGTTGGATCAGCCCCAGCATTTT
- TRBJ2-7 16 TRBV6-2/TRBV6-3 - CASSYSADSRTYEQYF TGTGCCAGCAGTTACTCGGCGGACAGTCGAACCTACGAGCAGTACTTC
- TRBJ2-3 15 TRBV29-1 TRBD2 CSVAATSGSRDTQYF TGCAGCGTAGCCGCCACTAGCGGGTCCCGCGATACGCAGTATTTT
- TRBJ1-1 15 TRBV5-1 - CASSPRGGADTEAFF TGCGCCAGCAGCCCTAGGGGGGGCGCGGATACTGAAGCTTTCTTT
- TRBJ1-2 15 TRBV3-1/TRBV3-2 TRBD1 CASSQADRGEGGYTF TGTGCCAGCAGCCAGGCGGACAGGGGAGAAGGAGGCTACACCTTC
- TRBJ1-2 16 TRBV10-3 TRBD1 CAISENRGRIDYGYTF TGTGCCATCAGTGAGAATAGGGGGCGAATTGACTATGGCTACACCTTC
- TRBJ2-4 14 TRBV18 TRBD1 CASSPGTGTGIQYF TGTGCCAGCTCACCCGGGACAGGGACGGGCATTCAGTACTTC
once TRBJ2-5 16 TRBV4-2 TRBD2 CASSQVDLAGAETQYF TGTGCCAGCAGCCAAGTCGATCTAGCGGGTGCCGAGACCCAGTACTTC
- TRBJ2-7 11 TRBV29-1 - CSVSMGHEQYF TGCAGCGTTTCAATGGGCCACGAGCAGTACTTC
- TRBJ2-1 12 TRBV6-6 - CASSYSAEEQFF TGTGCCAGCAGTTACTCTGCGGAAGAGCAGTTCTTC
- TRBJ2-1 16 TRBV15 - CATSRGFMSSYNEQFF TGTGCCACCAGCAGAGGATTCATGAGCTCCTACAATGAGCAGTTCTTC
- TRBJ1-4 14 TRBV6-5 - CASSYEGKREKLFF TGTGCCAGCAGTTACGAGGGAAAGAGGGAAAAACTGTTTTTT
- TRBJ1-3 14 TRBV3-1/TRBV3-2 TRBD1 CASRHRGNGNTIYF TGTGCCAGCAGGCACAGGGGGAATGGAAACACCATATATTTT
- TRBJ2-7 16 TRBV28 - CASRFSPGTTTYEQYF TGTGCCAGCAGGTTCTCCCCTGGGACAACAACCTACGAGCAGTACTTC
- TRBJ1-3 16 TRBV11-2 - CASSLRGGPSGNTIYF TGTGCCAGCAGCCTTAGGGGAGGGCCATCCGGAAACACCATATATTTT
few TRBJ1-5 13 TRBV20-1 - CSASVRSNQPQHF TGCAGTGCTAGTGTCCGTAGCAATCAGCCCCAGCATTTT
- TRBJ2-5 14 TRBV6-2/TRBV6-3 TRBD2 CASSGTSVKETQYF TGTGCCAGCAGTGGGACTAGCGTAAAAGAGACCCAGTACTTC
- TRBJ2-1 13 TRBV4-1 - CASSPRSYNEQFF TGCGCCAGCAGCCCACGGTCCTACAATGAGCAGTTCTTC
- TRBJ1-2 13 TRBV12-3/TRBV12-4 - CASIQASWNGYTF TGTGCCAGCATCCAGGCGTCATGGAATGGCTACACCTTC
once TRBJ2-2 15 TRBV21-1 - CASSTGTGNTGELFF TGTGCCAGCAGCACCGGGACAGGGAACACCGGGGAGCTGTTTTTT
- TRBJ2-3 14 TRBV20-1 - CSASRTTSTDTQYF TGCAGTGCTAGTAGAACGACAAGCACAGATACGCAGTATTTT
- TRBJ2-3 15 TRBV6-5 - CASASLGATTDTQYF TGTGCCAGCGCCTCTTTGGGGGCCACCACAGATACGCAGTATTTT
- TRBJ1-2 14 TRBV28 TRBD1 CASSLSDRAYGYTF TGTGCCAGCAGTTTATCGGACAGGGCGTATGGCTACACCTTC
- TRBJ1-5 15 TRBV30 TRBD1 CACRTGGNSNQPQHF TGTGCCTGCCGGACAGGGGGGAATAGCAATCAGCCCCAGCATTTT
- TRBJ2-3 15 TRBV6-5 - CASSYSSENTDTQYF TGTGCCAGCAGTTACTCTAGCGAAAACACAGATACGCAGTATTTT
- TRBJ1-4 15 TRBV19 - CASTPLMSPNEKLFF TGTGCCAGTACCCCCCTAATGAGTCCTAATGAAAAACTGTTTTTT
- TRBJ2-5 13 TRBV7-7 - CASSPGLRQTQYF TGTGCTAGCAGCCCAGGACTAAGGCAGACCCAGTACTTC
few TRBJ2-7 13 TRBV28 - CASSFPGSYEQYF TGTGCCAGCAGTTTCCCAGGCTCCTACGAGCAGTACTTC
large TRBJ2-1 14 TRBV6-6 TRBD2 CASSPLAEGPEQFF TGTGCCAGCTCACCACTAGCGGAGGGTCCTGAGCAGTTCTTC
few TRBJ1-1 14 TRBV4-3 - CASSPAGGNTEAFF TGCGCCAGCAGCCCAGCCGGCGGAAACACTGAAGCTTTCTTT
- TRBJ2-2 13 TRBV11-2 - CASSLKGTGELFF TGTGCCAGCAGCTTAAAGGGGACCGGGGAGCTGTTTTTT
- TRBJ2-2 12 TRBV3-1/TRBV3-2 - CATSWRSGELFF TGTGCAACCTCTTGGAGGTCCGGGGAGCTGTTTTTT
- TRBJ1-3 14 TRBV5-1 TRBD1 CASRIGTAGNTIYF TGCGCCAGCAGAATTGGGACAGCTGGAAACACCATATATTTT
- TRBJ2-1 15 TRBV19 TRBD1 CASSAPRQGRDEQFF TGTGCCAGTAGTGCCCCCAGACAGGGAAGGGATGAGCAGTTCTTC
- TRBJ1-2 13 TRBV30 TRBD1 CAWSVGQGDGYTF TGTGCCTGGAGTGTAGGACAGGGCGATGGCTACACCTTC
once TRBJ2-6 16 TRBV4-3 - CASSQDSGAGANVLTF TGCGCCAGCAGCCAAGATTCGGGGGCTGGGGCCAACGTCCTGACTTTC
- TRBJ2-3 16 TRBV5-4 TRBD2 CASKHPGTSEADTQYF TGTGCCAGCAAACACCCCGGGACTAGCGAGGCAGATACGCAGTATTTT
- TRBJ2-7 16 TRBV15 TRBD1 CATSRVKDRASYEQYF TGTGCCACCAGCAGAGTTAAAGACAGGGCCTCCTACGAGCAGTACTTC
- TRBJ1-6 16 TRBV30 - CAWSVLTGAYNSPLHF TGTGCCTGGAGTGTCTTGACAGGCGCCTATAATTCACCCCTCCACTTT
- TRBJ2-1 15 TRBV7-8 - CASSLERAGFNEQFF TGTGCCAGCAGCCTAGAGAGAGCAGGGTTCAATGAGCAGTTCTTC
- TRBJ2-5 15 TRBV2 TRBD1 CASSGDRGFQETQYF TGTGCCAGCAGTGGAGACAGGGGATTTCAAGAGACCCAGTACTTC
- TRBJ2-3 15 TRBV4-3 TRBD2 CASSQGLAGSDTQYF TGCGCCAGCAGCCAAGGACTAGCGGGCTCAGATACGCAGTATTTT
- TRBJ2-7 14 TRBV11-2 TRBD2 CASSYSGTPYEQYF TGTGCCAGCAGCTATAGCGGGACACCCTACGAGCAGTACTTC
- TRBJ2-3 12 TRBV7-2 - CASSSVSDTQYF TGTGCCAGCAGCTCCGTCTCAGATACGCAGTATTTT
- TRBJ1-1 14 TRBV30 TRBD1 CAWNNRGLHTEAFF TGTGCCTGGAATAACAGGGGGCTGCACACTGAAGCTTTCTTT
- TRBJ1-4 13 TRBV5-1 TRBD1 CASSAQVQGELFF TGCGCCAGCAGCGCACAGGTTCAGGGGGAACTGTTTTTT